This TCR beta chain was recovered during a study of brain metastases from non-small cell lung cancer. Data came from immunoSEQ multiplex PCR; TCRdb stores just in-frame clones and leaves some out. Among roughly 1,400 clones, about 91% were seen once, and the ten largest hold 5% to 6.5%. The germline V gene has CDR1 SGHAT and CDR2 FQDESV (reference sequence). The CDR3 sequence is 16 residues long. V lost 2 bases and J lost 0, with 13 bases in between. V usage is TRBV11-1 and J usage is TRBJ2-5; TRBD1 or TRBD2 may be the D gene (5 bases each). Sequencing input: tumor-adjacent normal tissue. This receptor was taken from a donor at least 40 years old with non-small cell lung cancer. The CDR3 bases are TGTGCCAGCAGCTTATTGGGGGATCAGTACCAAGAGACCCAGTACTTC. Amino acid sequence: CASSLLGDQYQETQYF.